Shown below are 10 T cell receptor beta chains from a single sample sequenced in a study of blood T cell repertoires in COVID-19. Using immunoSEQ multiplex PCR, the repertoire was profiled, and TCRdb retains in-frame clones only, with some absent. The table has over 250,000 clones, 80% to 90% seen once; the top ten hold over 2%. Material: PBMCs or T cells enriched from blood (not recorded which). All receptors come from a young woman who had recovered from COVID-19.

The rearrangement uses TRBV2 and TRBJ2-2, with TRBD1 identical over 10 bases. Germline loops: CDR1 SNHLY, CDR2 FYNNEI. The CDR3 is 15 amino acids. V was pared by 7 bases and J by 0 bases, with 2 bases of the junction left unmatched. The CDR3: CASNGQGANTGELFF. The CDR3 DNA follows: TGTGCCAGCAATGGACAGGGGGCGAACACCGGGGAGCTGTTTTTT. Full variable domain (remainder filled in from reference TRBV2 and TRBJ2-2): EPEVTQTPSHQVTQMGQEVILRCVPISNHLYFYWYRQILGQKVEFLVSFYNNEISEKSEIFDDQFSVERPDGSNFTLKIRSTKLEDSAMYFCASNGQGANTGELFFGEGSRLTVL.

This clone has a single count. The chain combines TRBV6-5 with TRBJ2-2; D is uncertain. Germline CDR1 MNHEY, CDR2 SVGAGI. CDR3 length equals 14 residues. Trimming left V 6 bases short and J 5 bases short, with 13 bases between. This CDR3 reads CASRKERRTGELFF. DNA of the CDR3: TGTGCCAGCAGAAAAGAACGGAGAACCGGGGAGCTGTTTTTT.

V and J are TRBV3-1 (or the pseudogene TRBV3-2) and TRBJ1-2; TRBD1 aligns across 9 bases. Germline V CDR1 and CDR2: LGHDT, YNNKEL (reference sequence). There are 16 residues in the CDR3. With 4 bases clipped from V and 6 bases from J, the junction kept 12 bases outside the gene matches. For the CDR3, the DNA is TGTGCCAGCAGCCCAGCGGACAGGGGATTACAGGATGGCTACACCTTC. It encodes CASSPADRGLQDGYTF.

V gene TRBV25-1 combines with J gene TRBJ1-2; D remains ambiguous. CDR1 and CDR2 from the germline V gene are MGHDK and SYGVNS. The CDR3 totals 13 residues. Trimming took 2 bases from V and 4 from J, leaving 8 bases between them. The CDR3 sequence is CASSERAGYGYTF. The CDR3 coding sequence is TGTGCCAGCAGTGAACGTGCAGGCTATGGCTACACCTTC.

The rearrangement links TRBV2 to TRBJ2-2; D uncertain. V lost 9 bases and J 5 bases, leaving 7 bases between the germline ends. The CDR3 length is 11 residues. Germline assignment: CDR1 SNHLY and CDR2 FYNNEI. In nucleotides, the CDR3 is TGTGCCAGTCAAGAGACCGGGGAGCTGTTTTTT. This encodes CASQETGELFF.

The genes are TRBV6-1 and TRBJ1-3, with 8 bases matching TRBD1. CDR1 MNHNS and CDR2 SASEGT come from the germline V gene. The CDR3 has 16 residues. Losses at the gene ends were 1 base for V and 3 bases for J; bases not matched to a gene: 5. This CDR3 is CASSEVTGGSGNTIYF. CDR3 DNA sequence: TGTGCCAGCAGTGAAGTTACAGGGGGTAGTGGAAACACCATATATTTT.

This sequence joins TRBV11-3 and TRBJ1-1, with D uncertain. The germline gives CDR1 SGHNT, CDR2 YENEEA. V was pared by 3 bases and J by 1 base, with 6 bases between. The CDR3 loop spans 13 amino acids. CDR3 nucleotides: TGTGCCAGCAGCTTGGAGGAGAACACTGAAGCTTTCTTT. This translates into CASSLEENTEAFF.

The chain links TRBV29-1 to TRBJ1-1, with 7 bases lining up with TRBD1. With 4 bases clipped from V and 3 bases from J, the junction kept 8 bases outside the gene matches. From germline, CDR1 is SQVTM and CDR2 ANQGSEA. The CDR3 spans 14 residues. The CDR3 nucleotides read TGCAGCGTTGGGGTTACAGGGGCGTACACTGAAGCTTTCTTT. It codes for CSVGVTGAYTEAFF.

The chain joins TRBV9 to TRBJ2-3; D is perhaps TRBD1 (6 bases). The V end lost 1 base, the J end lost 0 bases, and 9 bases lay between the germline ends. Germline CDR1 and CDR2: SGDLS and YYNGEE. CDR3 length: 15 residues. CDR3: CASSVRGHSTDTQYF. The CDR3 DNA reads TGTGCCAGCAGCGTAAGGGGACATAGCACAGATACGCAGTATTTT.

CDR3 residues: CASPALDRLYTEAFF. CDR3 in DNA: TGTGCCAGTCCCGCTTTAGACAGGTTATACACTGAAGCTTTCTTT. The rearrangement links TRBV19 to TRBJ1-1, with D possibly TRBD1 on 6 matching bases. Per germline, CDR1 LNHDA and CDR2 SQIVND (reference sequence). V gave up 8 bases and J gave up 3 bases, with 19 bases separating them. The CDR3 consists of 15 residues.